This entry is about one T cell receptor (beta chain). Its antigen is as yet unknown. This record belongs to a study of cytomegalovirus exposure and HLA in healthy donors. Findings and caveats of the study: Later analysis demonstrated an association between a missense DCLRE1C variant and TCR beta V- and J-gene trimming. Per a prior analysis, the majority of TCR beta V segments were productive roughly 90% or roughly 30% of the time.

PCR used 60 Vbeta primers and 13 Jbeta primers. Some clones are missing from TCRdb's copy, which holds only in-frame ones; the method was immunoSEQ multiplex PCR. The data hold 110,000 to 150,000 clones, with 80% observed a single time. CDR1 is MDHEN, CDR2 SYDVKM, per germline. V was pared by 3 bases and J by 2 bases, with 17 bases of the junction left unmatched. The CDR3 is made up of 19 amino acids. Sequenced: PBMCs. The V call is TRBV28, the J call TRBJ2-7, with TRBD2 identical over 9 bases. The sequence came from a man in his forties in good health and CMV-seronegative. The CDR3 DNA sequence: TGTGCCAGCAGTTTTACTTTCCAGCGGGGGGAGATGCCCCCCTACGAGCAGTACTTC. This encodes CASSFTFQRGEMPPYEQYF.